This TCR beta chain stems from a study of cytomegalovirus exposure and HLA in healthy donors. Study overall: According to later analysis, the same platform produced the 120 or so validation and under 700 first-cohort repertoires. Study-wide results and caveats: Rarity held for most TCR sequences, but there were some public TCRs that occurred in many donors. The listing of roughly 160 TCR beta chains classed them as cytomegalovirus-associated.

This clone occurred once. Its antigen is still unknown. This CDR3 has 13 amino acids. The germline gives CDR1 MNHNY, CDR2 SVGAGI (reference sequence). V gave up 5 bases and J gave up 2 bases; unmatched junction bases: 2. Profiling relied on immunoSEQ multiplex PCR, and the TCRdb table lists in-frame clones only, not all of them. The sample has about 220,000 clones, 90% to 95% seen once. The receptor was isolated from a woman aged 18-30 years in good health and CMV-seronegative. Sequencing was carried out using PBMCs. V and J are TRBV6-6 and TRBJ1-2; 7 positions match TRBD1. CDR3 nucleotides: TGTGCCAGCAGTAAACAGGGGAACTATGGCTACACCTTC. Its translation is CASSKQGNYGYTF.